The T cell receptor beta chain under discussion was sequenced for a study of T cell changes during pregnancy in multiple sclerosis. The CDR3 contains 15 residues. Unmatched junction bases numbered 11, after V lost 4 bases and J lost 8 bases. The germline CDR1 and CDR2 sequences are MNHEY and SMNVEV (reference sequence). Here immunoSEQ multiplex PCR was the method, and the copy in TCRdb shows in-frame clones only, minus some. The sample lists 15,000 or so clones, 80% to 95% seen once, with 2.8% in the top ten. The sequence was obtained from a female donor in good health, enrolled as a control in a pregnancy study. Here the sequenced sample was peripheral blood, taken in the second trimester of pregnancy. The rearrangement joins TRBV27 to TRBJ1-5; 7 positions match TRBD1. DNA for the CDR3: TGTGCCAGCAGTTCGGCAGGGGGAATGATCAAGCCCCAGCATTTT. Translated: CASSSAGGMIKPQHF.